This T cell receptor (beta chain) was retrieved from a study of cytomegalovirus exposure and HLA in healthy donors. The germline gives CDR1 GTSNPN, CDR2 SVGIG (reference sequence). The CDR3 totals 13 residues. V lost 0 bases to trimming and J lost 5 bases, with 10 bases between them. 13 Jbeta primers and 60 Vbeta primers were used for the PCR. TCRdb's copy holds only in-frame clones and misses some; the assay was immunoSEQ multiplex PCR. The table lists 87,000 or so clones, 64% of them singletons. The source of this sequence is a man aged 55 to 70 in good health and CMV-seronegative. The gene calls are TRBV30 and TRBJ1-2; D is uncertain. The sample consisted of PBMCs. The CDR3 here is CAWSVLSGYGYTF. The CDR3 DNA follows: TGTGCCTGGAGTGTACTATCCGGTTATGGCTACACCTTC.